Detailed here is one TCR beta chain. CDR1 is SGHRS and CDR2 is YFSETQ in the germline V gene. Trimming removed 3 bases from V and 2 bases from J, with 18 bases in between. The CDR3 totals 16 residues. A single record per CDR3 protein comes from TCRdb applying MiXCR to the 5' RACE reads. In the table there are roughly 54,000 distinct CDR3 sequences, under 20% of which are singletons. This sequence was found in a female donor with breast cancer. The sequencing input was naive CD4+ T cells sorted from blood. Noted subset: naive CD4+ T cells, CD4+CD45RA+CD25-. V is TRBV5-1 and J is TRBJ2-7, with D possibly matching TRBD2 (5 bases). The CDR3 nucleotides read TGCGCCAGCAGCTCGGACCCTAGCTCGTGGACCTACGAGCAGTACTTC. Translation: CASSSDPSSWTYEQYF.